This T cell receptor beta chain was captured by sequencing in a study of T-cell reconstitution after alpha-beta-depleted transplantation in children. Notes on the study in general: Some patients showed high day-60 TCRbeta diversity, which derived from surviving recipient T cells and thymic progenitors. Alpha-beta T cells present about two months after transplant were reported to originate from several hundred expanded graft clones. The main origin of T-cell counts and diversity one year after transplant was newly produced T cells.

A remark on this clonotype: Its antigen is unknown.

Library preparation (for TCRbeta) was performed with unique molecular identifiers. TCRdb re-derived calls from the PCR reads in MiXCR, one entry per CDR3 protein. The sample has fewer than 250,000 distinct CDR3 sequences, under 20% seen once. The specimen was PBMCs, mostly from graft donor cells, collected 360 days after TCRalphabeta/CD19-depleted stem cell transplant. The source of this sequence is a male patient between 2 and 10 years old who had a stem cell transplant for acute lymphoblastic leukemia, so the T cells may come from the graft donor.

CDR3 nucleotide sequence: TGTGCCATCAAAGCTAGCGGGGGTCCGTACCAAGAGACCCAGTACTTC. As protein: CAIKASGGPYQETQYF. The rearrangement uses TRBV10-3 and TRBJ2-5, with 10 bases that match TRBD2. Germline assignment: CDR1 ENHRY and CDR2 SYGVKD. The CDR3 totals 16 residues. V was clipped by 7 bases and J by 0 bases; unmatched bases: 8.